The present T cell receptor beta chain was sequenced within a study of OX40 agonist ivuxolimab in advanced cancers. Whole-study findings and limits: Low normalized T-cell clonal expansion also characterized some of the nonresponders.

In regard to this clone: The antigen is unknown.

The protocol was immunoSEQ multiplex PCR, while the TCRdb copy is restricted to in-frame clones and leaves out a portion. This table has some 42,000 clones, 81% appearing once. The junction had 25 bases not matched to a gene; V was cut back by 1 base and J by 8 bases. This CDR3 has 20 amino acids. CDR1 is SGHRS, CDR2 YFSETQ, per germline. V usage is TRBV5-1 and J usage is TRBJ2-7, with 9 bases fitting TRBD2. This material consisted of CD4+ or CD8+ T cells sorted from blood, taken in a trial of the OX40 agonist ivuxolimab. The source is an adult with an advanced solid tumor such as melanoma, head and neck, liver or kidney cancer. The DNA for the CDR3 is TGCGCCAGCAGCTTGTTCCCGACTAGCGGCAGTCTCTCAAGCCCTTACAAGCAGTACTTC. Its translation: CASSLFPTSGSLSSPYKQYF.